The clone carrying this T cell receptor (beta chain) was counted ten times or more. This sample stems from a study of T-cell reconstitution after alpha-beta-depleted transplantation in children. TCRbeta library preparation incorporated unique molecular identifiers. From the PCR reads, TCRdb called clonotypes with MiXCR, one entry per CDR3 protein. The sample has over 70,000 distinct CDR3 sequences, 12% seen once. The V gene lost 3 bases and the J gene lost 0 bases, with 10 bases spanning the gap. Germline V gene lookup returns CDR1 DFQATT and CDR2 SNEGSKA (reference sequence). The CDR3 runs to 14 residues.

The chain is built from TRBV20-1 and TRBJ2-3; D not resolved. The sequenced sample was PBMCs from the stem cell graft donor, obtained from the stem cell graft. The source of this sequence is a human donor who donated a stem cell graft to a child with inherited bone marrow failure. CDR3 sequence (DNA): TGCAGTGCTAGCCTCGCTCCTAGCACAGATACGCAGTATTTT. This encodes CSASLAPSTDTQYF.